This T cell receptor beta chain was documented in a study of tumor-infiltrating lymphocytes in oesophageal squamous cell carcinoma. A single record per CDR3 protein comes from TCRdb applying MiXCR to the PCR reads. The data contain about 22,000 distinct CDR3 sequences, about 35% of them singletons. This clonotype has only a few counts. CDR3 length: 12 amino acids. The germline V gene encodes CDR1 MNHEY and CDR2 SMNVEV (reference sequence). Trimming pared 5 bases from V and 13 bases from J, leaving 15 bases between. The source material was esophageal tumor tissue. The rearrangement links TRBV27 to TRBJ2-4; D is possibly TRBD1 (6 bases). The receptor comes from a female donor with esophageal squamous cell carcinoma. CDR3 residues: CASSPGNREQYF. CDR3 nucleotides: TGTGCCAGCAGTCCCGGGAACAGGGAGCAGTACTTC.